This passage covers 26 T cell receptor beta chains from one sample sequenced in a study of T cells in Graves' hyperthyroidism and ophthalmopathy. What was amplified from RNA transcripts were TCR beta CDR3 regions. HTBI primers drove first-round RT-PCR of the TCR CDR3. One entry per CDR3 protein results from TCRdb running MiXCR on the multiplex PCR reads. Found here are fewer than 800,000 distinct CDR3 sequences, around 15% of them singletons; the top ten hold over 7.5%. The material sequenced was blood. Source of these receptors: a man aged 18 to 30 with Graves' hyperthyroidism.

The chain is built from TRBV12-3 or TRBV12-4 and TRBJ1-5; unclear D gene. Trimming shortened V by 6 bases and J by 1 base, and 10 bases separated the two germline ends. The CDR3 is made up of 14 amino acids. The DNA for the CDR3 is TGTGCCAGCAGGGGTGACACAAGCAATCAGCCCCAGCATTTT. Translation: CASRGDTSNQPQHF.

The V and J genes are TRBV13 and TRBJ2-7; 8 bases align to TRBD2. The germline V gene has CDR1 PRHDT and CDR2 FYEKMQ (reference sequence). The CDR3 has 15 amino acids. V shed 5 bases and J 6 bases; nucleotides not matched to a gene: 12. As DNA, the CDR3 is TGTGCCAGCAGCCAGGCGGGGGGAGTAGTGCCCGAGCAGTACTTC. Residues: CASSQAGGVVPEQYF.

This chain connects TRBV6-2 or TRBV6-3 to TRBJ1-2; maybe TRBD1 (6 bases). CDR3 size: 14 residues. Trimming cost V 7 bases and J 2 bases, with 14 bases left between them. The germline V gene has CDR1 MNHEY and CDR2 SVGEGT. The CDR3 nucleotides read TGTGCCAGCATTTCCGGGCAGGGGAACTATGGCTACACCTTC. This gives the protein CASISGQGNYGYTF.

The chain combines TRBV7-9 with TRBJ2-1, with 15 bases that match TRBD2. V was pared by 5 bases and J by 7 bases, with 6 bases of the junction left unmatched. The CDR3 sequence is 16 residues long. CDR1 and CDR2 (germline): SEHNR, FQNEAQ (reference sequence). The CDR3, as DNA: TGTGCCAGCAGCCGAGCCGGGACTAGCGGGAGGAATGAGCAGTTCTTC. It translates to CASSRAGTSGRNEQFF. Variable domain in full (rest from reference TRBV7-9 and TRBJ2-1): DTGVSQNPRHKITKRGQNVTFRCDPISEHNRLYWYRQTLGQGPEFLTYFQNEAQLEKSRLLSDRFSAERPKGSFSTLEIQRTEQGDSAMYLCASSRAGTSGRNEQFFGPGTRLTVL.

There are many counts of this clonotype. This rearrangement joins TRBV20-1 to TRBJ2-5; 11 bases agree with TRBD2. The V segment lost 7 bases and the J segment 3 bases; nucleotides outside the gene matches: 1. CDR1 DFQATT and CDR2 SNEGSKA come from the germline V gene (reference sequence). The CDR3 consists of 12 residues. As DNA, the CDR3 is TGCAGTGGACTAGCGGGGAAAGAGACCCAGTACTTC. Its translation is CSGLAGKETQYF.

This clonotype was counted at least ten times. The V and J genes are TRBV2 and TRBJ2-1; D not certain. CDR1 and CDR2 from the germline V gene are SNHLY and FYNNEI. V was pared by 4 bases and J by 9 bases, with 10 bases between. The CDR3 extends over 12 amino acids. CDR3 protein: CASSVGPAEQFF. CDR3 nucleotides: TGTGCCAGCAGTGTTGGACCGGCTGAGCAGTTCTTC.

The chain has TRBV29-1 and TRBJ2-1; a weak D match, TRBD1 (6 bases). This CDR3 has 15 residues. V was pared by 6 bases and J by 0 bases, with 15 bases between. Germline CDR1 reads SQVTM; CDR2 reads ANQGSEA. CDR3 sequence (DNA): TGCAGCGTGCGAAACCGGGACAACTCCTACAATGAGCAGTTCTTC. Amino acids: CSVRNRDNSYNEQFF.

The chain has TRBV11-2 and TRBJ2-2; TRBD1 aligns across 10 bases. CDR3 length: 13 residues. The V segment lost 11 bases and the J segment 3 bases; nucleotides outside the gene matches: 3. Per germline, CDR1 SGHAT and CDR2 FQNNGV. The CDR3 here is CAGGTGDTGELFF. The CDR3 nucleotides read TGTGCCGGGGGGACAGGGGACACCGGGGAGCTGTTTTTT.

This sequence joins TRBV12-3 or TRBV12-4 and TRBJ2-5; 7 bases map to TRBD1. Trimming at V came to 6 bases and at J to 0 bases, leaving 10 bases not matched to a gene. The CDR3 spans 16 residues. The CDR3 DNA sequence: TGTGCCAGCAGCTTTGGACAGGATCCGTACCAAGAGACCCAGTACTTC. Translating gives CASSFGQDPYQETQYF.

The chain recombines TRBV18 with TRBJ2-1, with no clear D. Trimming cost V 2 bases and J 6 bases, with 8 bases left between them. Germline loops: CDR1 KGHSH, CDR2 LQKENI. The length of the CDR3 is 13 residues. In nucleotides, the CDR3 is TGTGCCAGCTCACCAGGCCGCCCCAATGAGCAGTTCTTC. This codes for CASSPGRPNEQFF.

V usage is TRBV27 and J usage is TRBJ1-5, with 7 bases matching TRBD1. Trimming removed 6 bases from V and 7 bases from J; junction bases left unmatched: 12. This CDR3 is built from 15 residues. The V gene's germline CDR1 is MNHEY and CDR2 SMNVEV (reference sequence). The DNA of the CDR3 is TGTGCCAGCAGGCCTATAGGGGGCTTGAGGCAGCCCCAGCATTTT. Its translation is CASRPIGGLRQPQHF.

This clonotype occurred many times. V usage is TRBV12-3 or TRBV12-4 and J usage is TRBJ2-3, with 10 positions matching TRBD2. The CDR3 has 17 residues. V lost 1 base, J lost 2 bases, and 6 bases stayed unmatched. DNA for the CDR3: TGTGCCAGCAGTTTAGTGTTTCTAGCGGGAGCCACAGATACGCAGTATTTT. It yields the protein CASSLVFLAGATDTQYF.

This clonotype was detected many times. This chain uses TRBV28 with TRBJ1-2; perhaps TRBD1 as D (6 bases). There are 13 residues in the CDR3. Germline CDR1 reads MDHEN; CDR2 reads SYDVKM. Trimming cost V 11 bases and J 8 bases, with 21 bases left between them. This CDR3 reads CAAGVSGGPGYTF. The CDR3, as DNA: TGTGCCGCAGGGGTAAGCGGGGGACCCGGCTACACCTTC.

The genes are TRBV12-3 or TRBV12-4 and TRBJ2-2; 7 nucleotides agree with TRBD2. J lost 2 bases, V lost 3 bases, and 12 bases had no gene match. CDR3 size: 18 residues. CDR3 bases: TGTGCCAGCAGTTTGCCCGGGGCGCGGGAGCGTAACACCGGGGAGCTGTTTTTT. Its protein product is CASSLPGARERNTGELFF.

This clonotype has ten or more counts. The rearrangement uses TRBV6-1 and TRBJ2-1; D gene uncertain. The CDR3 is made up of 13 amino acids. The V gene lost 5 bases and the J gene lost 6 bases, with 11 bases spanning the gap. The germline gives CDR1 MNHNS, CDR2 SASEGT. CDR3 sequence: CASSLDSINEQFF. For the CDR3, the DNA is TGTGCCAGCAGTTTGGATAGTATCAATGAGCAGTTCTTC.

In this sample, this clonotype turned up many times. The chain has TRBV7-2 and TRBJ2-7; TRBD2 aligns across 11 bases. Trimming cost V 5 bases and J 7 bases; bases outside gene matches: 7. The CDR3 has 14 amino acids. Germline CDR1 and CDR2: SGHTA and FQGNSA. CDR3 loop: CASSMASGGWEQYF. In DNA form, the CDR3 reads TGTGCCAGCAGCATGGCTAGCGGGGGGTGGGAGCAGTACTTC.

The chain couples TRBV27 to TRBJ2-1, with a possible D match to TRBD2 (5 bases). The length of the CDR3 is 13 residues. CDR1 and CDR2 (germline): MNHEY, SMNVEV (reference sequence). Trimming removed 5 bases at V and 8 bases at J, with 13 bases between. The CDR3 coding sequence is TGTGCCAGCAGTGCTGCTAGCTTCGATGAGCAGTTCTTC. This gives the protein CASSAASFDEQFF.

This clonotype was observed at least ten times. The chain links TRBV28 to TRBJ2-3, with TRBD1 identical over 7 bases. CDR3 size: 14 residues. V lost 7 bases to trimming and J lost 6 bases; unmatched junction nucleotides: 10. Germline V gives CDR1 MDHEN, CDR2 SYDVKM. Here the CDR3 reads CASKGDSLGDTQYF. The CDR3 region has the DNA TGTGCCAGCAAGGGGGACAGCCTGGGGGATACGCAGTATTTT. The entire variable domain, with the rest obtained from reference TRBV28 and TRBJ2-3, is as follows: DVKVTQSSRYLVKRTGEKVFLECVQDMDHENMFWYRQDPGLGLRLIYFSYDVKMKEKGDIPEGYSVSREKKERFSLILESASTNQTSMYLCASKGDSLGDTQYFGPGTRLTVL.

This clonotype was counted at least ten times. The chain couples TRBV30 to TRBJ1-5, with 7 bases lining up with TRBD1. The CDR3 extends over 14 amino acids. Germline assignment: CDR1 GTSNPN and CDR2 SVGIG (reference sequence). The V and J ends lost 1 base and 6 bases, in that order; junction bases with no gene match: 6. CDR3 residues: CAWSGQTGSQPQHF. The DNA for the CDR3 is TGTGCCTGGAGTGGCCAGACAGGGAGTCAGCCCCAGCATTTT.

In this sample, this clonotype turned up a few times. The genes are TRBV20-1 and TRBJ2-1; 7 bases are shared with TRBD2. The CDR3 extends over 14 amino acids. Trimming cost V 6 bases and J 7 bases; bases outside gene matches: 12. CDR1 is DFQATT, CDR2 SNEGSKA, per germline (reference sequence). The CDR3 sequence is CSAMGTTNTNEQFF. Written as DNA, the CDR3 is TGCAGTGCCATGGGGACTACGAACACAAATGAGCAGTTCTTC.

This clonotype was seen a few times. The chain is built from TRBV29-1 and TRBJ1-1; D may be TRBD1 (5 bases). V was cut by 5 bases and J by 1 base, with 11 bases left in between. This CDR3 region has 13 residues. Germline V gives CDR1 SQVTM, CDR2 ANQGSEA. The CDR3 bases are TGCAGCGTTCCAGGGTTGGGGAACACTGAAGCTTTCTTT. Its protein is CSVPGLGNTEAFF.

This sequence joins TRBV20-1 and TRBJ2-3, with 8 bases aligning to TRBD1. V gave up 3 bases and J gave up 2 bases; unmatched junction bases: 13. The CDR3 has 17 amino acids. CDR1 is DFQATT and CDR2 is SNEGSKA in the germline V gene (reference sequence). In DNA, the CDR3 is TGCAGTGCTAGGACCCTGGGACAGGTCCGATACACAGATACGCAGTATTTT. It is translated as CSARTLGQVRYTDTQYF.

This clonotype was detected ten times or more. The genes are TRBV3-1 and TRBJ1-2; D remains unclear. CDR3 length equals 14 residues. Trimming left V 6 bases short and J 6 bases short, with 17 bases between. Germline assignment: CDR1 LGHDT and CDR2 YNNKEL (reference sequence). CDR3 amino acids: CASSSSPPGDGYTF. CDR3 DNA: TGTGCCAGCAGTTCCAGCCCTCCCGGTGATGGCTACACCTTC.

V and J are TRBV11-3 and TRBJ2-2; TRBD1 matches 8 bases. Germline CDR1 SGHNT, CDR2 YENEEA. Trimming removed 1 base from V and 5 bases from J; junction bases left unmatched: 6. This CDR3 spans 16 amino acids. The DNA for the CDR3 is TGTGCCAGCAGCTTAGCGGGACAGGCATTAACCGGGGAGCTGTTTTTT. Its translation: CASSLAGQALTGELFF.

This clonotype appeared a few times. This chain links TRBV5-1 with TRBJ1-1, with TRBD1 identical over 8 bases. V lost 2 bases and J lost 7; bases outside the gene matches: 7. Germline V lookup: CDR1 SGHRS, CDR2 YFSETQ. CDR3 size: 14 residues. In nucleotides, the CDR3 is TGCGCCAGCAGCTTAGTCCCGGGACAGGATGAAGCTTTCTTT. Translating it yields CASSLVPGQDEAFF.

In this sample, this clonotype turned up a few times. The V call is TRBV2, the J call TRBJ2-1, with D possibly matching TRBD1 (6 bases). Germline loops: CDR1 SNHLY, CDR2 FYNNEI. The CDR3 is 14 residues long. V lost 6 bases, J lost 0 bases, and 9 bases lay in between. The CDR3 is CASRGDISYNEQFF. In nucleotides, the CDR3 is TGTGCCAGCAGGGGGGACATCTCCTACAATGAGCAGTTCTTC.